What follows are 7 T cell receptor beta chains derived from one specimen sequenced in a study of shared clonotypes between healthy human individuals. Sequenced by immunoSEQ multiplex PCR; TCRdb stores in-frame clones only, minus some. The sample lists about 560,000 clones, roughly 79% occurring once. The material sequenced was PBMCs. Source of these receptors: a woman aged 40 to 50 in good health. Some clones in this sample may be carry-over from other donors' samples.

This clone was seen a handful of times. Within the sample, other DNA sequences also encode this same CDR3. The rearrangement joins TRBV5-1 to TRBJ2-7; tentative D call: TRBD2 (6 bases). Germline CDR1 is SGHRS and CDR2 is YFSETQ. The V gene lost 0 bases and the J gene lost 4 bases, with 11 bases spanning the gap. CDR3 size: 14 residues. CDR3 protein: CASSLGRERYEQYF. The CDR3 region has the DNA TGCGCCAGCAGCTTGGGACGGGAGCGATACGAGCAGTACTTC.

The CDR3 reads CASSLANAGTGNEQFF. In DNA form, the CDR3 reads TGTGCCAGCAGCTTAGCCAACGCCGGGACAGGGAATGAGCAGTTCTTC. The V gene is TRBV7-3, the J gene TRBJ2-1, with 9 nucleotides matching TRBD1. The V gene end was trimmed by 2 bases and the J gene end by 7 bases; junction bases not matched to a gene: 9. This CDR3 has 16 amino acids. The germline V gene has CDR1 SGHTA and CDR2 FQGTGA.

The V gene is TRBV28, the J gene TRBJ2-1, with 8 bases matching TRBD2. Trimming at V came to 5 bases and at J to 2 bases, leaving 8 bases not matched to a gene. CDR3 length: 16 amino acids. Germline V CDR1 and CDR2: MDHEN, SYDVKM. The CDR3 region is CASSPPERETYNEQFF. Here the CDR3 DNA reads TGTGCCAGCAGTCCTCCCGAGCGGGAGACCTACAATGAGCAGTTCTTC.

V and J are TRBV28 and TRBJ2-7, with 10 positions matching TRBD2. The CDR3 has 15 residues. CDR1 MDHEN and CDR2 SYDVKM come from the germline V gene. V lost 0 bases, J lost 4 bases, and 3 bases stayed unmatched. The CDR3 spells CASSLWASGSYEQYF. The CDR3 DNA reads TGTGCCAGCAGTTTATGGGCTAGCGGGAGTTACGAGCAGTACTTC.

J is TRBJ1-2 and V is TRBV7-8, with TRBD1 matching 9 bases. The CDR3 is made up of 14 amino acids. CDR1 and CDR2 from the germline V gene are SGHVS and FQNEAQ. V dropped 3 bases and J dropped 6; count of bases not matched to a gene: 5. The CDR3 region is CASSFGTGGDGYTF. CDR3 in DNA: TGTGCCAGCAGCTTTGGCACAGGGGGCGATGGCTACACCTTC.

This clone occurred many times. This chain uses TRBV7-8 with TRBJ2-7, with 8 bases fitting TRBD1. This CDR3 contains 16 residues. CDR1 is SGHVS, CDR2 FQNEAQ, per germline. J gave up 3 bases and V 5 bases, and 12 bases lay outside the gene matches. The CDR3 DNA is TGTGCCAGCAGCCCCGGACAGGGTACAGGGGGCTACGAGCAGTACTTC. Its protein is CASSPGQGTGGYEQYF. Supplemented by reference TRBV7-8 and TRBJ2-7, the full variable domain reads GAGVSQSPRYKVAKRGQDVALRCDPISGHVSLFWYQQALGQGPEFLTYFQNEAQLDKSGLPSDRFFAERPEGSVSTLKIQRTQQEDSAVYLCASSPGQGTGGYEQYFGPGTRLTVT.

The genes are TRBV30 and TRBJ2-1, with D possibly being TRBD2 (6 bases). The CDR3 runs to 15 residues. CDR1 and CDR2 from the germline V gene are GTSNPN and SVGIG (reference sequence). Trimming removed 3 bases at V and 4 bases at J, with 16 bases between. CDR3 loop: CAWSPTGLNYNEQFF. CDR3 coding DNA: TGTGCCTGGAGCCCCACGGGACTGAATTACAATGAGCAGTTCTTC. The whole variable domain, filled in from reference TRBV30 and TRBJ2-1, reads SQTIHQWPATLVQPVGSPLSLECTVEGTSNPNLYWYRQAAGRGLQLLFYSVGIGQISSEVPQNLSASRPQDRQFILSSKKLLLSDSGFYLCAWSPTGLNYNEQFFGPGTRLTVL.